This T cell receptor (beta chain) originates from a study of blood T cells in healthy people across ages. Turning to the study itself: Template switching recovered approximately one barcoded beta molecule for every two T cells. Notes on the study in general: Diversity figures based on one million T cells were deemed too low. Measured against age, TCR beta diversity per million T cells decreased in a roughly linear manner.

Germline CDR1 reads SGHTA; CDR2 reads FQGNSA. V was pared by 7 bases and J by 1 base, with 5 bases of the junction left unmatched. The CDR3 spans 15 residues. This clonotype was picked up many times. Its antigen remains unknown. A second PCR of roughly 7 to 11 cycles used a sample-barcoded 5' primer and a J-beta primer mix. In TCRdb, the 5' RACE reads were re-called with MiXCR into one record per CDR3 protein. The table includes 850,000 to 950,000 distinct CDR3 sequences, under 30% detected once. The J gene is TRBJ2-5, the V gene TRBV7-2; 11 bases are a match to TRBD1. The sequenced sample was blood. The receptor's source is a woman older than 75 in good health. The CDR3 DNA is TGTGCCAGCACCCGGGACAGGGGGGGCCAAGAGACCCAGTACTTC. Protein: CASTRDRGGQETQYF.